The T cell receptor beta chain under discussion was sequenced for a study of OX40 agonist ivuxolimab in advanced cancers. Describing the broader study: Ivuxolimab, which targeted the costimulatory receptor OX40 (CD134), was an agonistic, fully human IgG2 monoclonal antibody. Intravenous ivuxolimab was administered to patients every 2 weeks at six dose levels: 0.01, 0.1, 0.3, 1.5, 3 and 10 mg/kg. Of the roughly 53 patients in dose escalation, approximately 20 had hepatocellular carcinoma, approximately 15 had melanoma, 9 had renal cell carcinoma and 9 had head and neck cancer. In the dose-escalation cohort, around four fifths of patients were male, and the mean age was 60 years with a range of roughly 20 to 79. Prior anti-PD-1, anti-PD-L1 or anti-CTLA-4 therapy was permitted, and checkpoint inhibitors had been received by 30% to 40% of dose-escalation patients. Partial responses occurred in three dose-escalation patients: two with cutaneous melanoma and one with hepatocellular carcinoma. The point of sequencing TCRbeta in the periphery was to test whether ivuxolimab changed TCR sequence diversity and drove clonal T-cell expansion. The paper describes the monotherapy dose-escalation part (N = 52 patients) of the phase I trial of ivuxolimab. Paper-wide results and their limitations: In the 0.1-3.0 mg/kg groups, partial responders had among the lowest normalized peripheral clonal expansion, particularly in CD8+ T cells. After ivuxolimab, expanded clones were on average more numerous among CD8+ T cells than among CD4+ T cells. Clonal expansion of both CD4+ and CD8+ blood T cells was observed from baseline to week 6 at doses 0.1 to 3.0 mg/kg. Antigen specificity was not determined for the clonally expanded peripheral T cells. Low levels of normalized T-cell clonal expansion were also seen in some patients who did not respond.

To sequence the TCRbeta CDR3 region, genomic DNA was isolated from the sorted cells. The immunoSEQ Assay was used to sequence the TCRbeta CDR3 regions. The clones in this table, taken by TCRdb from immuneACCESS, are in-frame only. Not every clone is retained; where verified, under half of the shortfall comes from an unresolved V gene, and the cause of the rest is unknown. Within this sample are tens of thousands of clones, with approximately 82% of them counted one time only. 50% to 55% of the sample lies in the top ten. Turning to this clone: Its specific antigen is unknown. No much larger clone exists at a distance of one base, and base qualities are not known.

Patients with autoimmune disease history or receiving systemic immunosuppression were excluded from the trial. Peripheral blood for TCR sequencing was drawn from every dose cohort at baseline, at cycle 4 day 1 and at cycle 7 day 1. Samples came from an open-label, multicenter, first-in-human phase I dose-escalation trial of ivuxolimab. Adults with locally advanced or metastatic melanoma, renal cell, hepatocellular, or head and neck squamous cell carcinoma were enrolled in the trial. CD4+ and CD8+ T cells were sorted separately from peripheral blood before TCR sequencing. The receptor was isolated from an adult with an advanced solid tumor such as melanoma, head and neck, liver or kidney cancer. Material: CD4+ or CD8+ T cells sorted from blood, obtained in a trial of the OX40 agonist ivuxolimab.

This receptor carries the CDR3 CASSFRGAGTGYGYTF. The nucleotide sequence reads as follows: TGCGCCAGCAGCTTCCGGGGTGCCGGGACAGGGTATGGCTACACCTTC. The sequence is built from TRBV5-1 and TRBJ1-2; TRBD1 matches 9 bases in the middle. The CDR3 runs 16 amino acids, cysteine and phenylalanine included. Only the CDR3 DNA stays, 48 bases, in frame from base 1. CDR1 and CDR2 are read off the germline V gene as SGHRS and YFSETQ. V has 2 bases trimmed and J has 5 bases trimmed; junction bases matching no gene number 10.